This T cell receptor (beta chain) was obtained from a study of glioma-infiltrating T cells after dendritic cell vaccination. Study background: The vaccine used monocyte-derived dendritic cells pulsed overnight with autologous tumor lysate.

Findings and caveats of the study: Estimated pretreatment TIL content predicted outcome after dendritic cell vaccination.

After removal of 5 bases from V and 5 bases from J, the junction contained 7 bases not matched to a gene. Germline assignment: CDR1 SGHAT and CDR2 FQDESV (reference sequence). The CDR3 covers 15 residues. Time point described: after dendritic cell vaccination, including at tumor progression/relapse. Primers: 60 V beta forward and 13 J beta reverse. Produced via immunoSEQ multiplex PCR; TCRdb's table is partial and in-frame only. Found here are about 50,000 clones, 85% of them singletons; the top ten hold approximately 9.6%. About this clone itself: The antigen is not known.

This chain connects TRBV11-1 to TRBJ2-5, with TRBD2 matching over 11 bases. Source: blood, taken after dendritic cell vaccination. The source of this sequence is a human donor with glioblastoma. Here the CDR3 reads CASSLLAGVEETQYF. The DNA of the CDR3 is TGTGCCAGCAGCCTACTAGCGGGGGTGGAGGAGACCCAGTACTTC.